This T cell receptor beta chain was obtained from a study of shared clonotypes between healthy human individuals. Sorted-subset replicate PCR reactions contained roughly 190 ng DNA, corresponding to some 30,000 T cell genomes. Sequencing used immunoSEQ multiplex PCR; TCRdb keeps in-frame clones, though not all of them. The sample shows 600,000 to 750,000 clones, approximately 77% of them seen only once. The CDR3 sequence is 16 residues long. Germline V gives CDR1 MGHRA, CDR2 YSYEKL. Trimming removed 1 base from V and 9 bases from J; junction bases left unmatched: 13. The sample holds one count of this clone. There were only Caucasian adults among the donors, and all lived in Nashville, Tennessee.

The chain employs TRBV4-1 and TRBJ2-3; 7 bases agree with TRBD2. The sample consisted of memory CD4+ T cells sorted from blood. Regarding subset: CD45RA-negative fraction. This clonotype was obtained from a woman aged 30 to 39 in good health. CDR3 coding DNA: TGCGCCAGCAGCCAAGGTGCTAGCGGCAACCCTCACACGCAGTATTTT. Translating it yields CASSQGASGNPHTQYF.